Following are 15 T cell receptor beta chains from one sample sequenced in a study of T cell responses to AZD1222 COVID-19 vaccine. Sequencing was performed with immunoSEQ multiplex PCR; in TCRdb, only in-frame clones are kept and a portion is missing. The sample contains tens of thousands of clones, about 88% of which appear only once. This sample comprised peripheral blood, obtained on day 0 of AZD1222 vaccination. The receptors shown here come from an adult in good health.

The chain links TRBV7-6 to TRBJ2-5, with D maybe TRBD1 (6 bases). Germline V lookup: CDR1 SGHVS, CDR2 FNYEAQ. The CDR3 has 14 amino acids. The V gene lost 6 bases and the J gene lost 5 bases, with 16 bases spanning the gap. The chain's CDR3 is CASSLVDRRETQYF. The CDR3 nucleotides are TGTGCCAGCAGTCTAGTGGACAGAAGGGAGACCCAGTACTTC.

The rearrangement uses TRBV3-1 (or the pseudogene TRBV3-2) and TRBJ2-7; D is ambiguous. V lost 5 bases to trimming and J lost 4 bases, with 15 bases between them. CDR3 size: 14 residues. Germline CDR1 reads LGHDT; CDR2 reads YNNKEL (reference sequence). The CDR3 spells CASSKSLQVYEQYF. The CDR3 nucleotides read TGTGCCAGCAGCAAAAGCCTGCAAGTATACGAGCAGTACTTC.

The chain has TRBV23-1 and TRBJ1-3; unclear D gene. TRBV23-1 belongs to the ORF category, with a function that is uncertain. Trimming removed 0 bases from V and 0 bases from J, with 15 bases in between. The CDR3 totals 18 residues. CDR3 DNA sequence: TGCGCCAGCAGTCAATCTGAGTTACAGATAATCTCTGGAAACACCATATATTTT. This codes for CASSQSELQIISGNTIYF.

This rearrangement joins TRBV11-2 to TRBJ2-7; D is perhaps TRBD2 (6 bases). CDR3 size: 17 residues. V lost 1 base and J 1 base, leaving 17 bases between the germline ends. Germline CDR1 and CDR2: SGHAT and FQNNGV. This CDR3 is CASSLVRGAGDSYEQYF. The CDR3 region has the DNA TGTGCCAGCAGCTTAGTACGGGGAGCGGGCGATTCCTACGAGCAGTACTTC.

The V call is TRBV30, the J call TRBJ1-2, with D perhaps matching TRBD1 (5 bases). Germline V gene lookup returns CDR1 GTSNPN and CDR2 SVGIG (reference sequence). This CDR3 is 13 amino acids long. The germline V and J ends were trimmed by 0 bases and 8 bases, with 13 bases remaining between them. The CDR3 coding sequence is TGTGCCTGGAGTGTCGGGCAGGGAGACGGCTACACCTTC. Amino acids: CAWSVGQGDGYTF.

A single count supports this clone. V and J are TRBV19 and TRBJ2-5, with TRBD2 matching over 12 bases. Germline V gene lookup returns CDR1 LNHDA and CDR2 SQIVND (reference sequence). Trimming cost V 9 bases and J 3 bases; bases outside gene matches: 2. This CDR3 has 13 amino acids. CDR3 region: CASRLAGEETQYF. Here the CDR3 DNA reads TGTGCCAGCCGACTAGCGGGGGAAGAGACCCAGTACTTC. Based on the CDR3 plus reference TRBV19 and TRBJ2-5, the full variable domain is DGGITQSPKYLFRKEGQNVTLSCEQNLNHDAMYWYRQDPGQGLRLIYYSQIVNDFQKGDIAEGYSVSREKKESFPLTVTSAQKNPTAFYLCASRLAGEETQYFGPGTRLLVL.

This chain joins TRBV19 and TRBJ1-5; D perhaps matches TRBD1 (6 bases). The V and J ends lost 4 bases and 5 bases respectively, with 12 bases between them. CDR1 and CDR2 (germline): LNHDA, SQIVND (reference sequence). There are 14 residues in the CDR3. The CDR3 DNA follows: TGTGCCAGTAGTACCGGACAGTACTATCAGCCCCAGCATTTT. Its protein is CASSTGQYYQPQHF.

This clone was seen a few times. V gene TRBV9 combines with J gene TRBJ1-6; 9 positions match TRBD1. The CDR3 totals 16 residues. Germline assignment: CDR1 SGDLS and CDR2 YYNGEE. Trimming removed 3 bases from V and 7 bases from J; junction bases left unmatched: 8. As DNA, the CDR3 is TGTGCCAGCAGCGGCTCGACAGGGGGTTCCAATTCACCCCTCCACTTT. Residues: CASSGSTGGSNSPLHF.

V is TRBV2 and J is TRBJ2-4, with D possibly TRBD1 on 6 matching bases. Trimming took off 4 bases at V and 0 bases at J, with 13 bases between the two ends. Germline V gives CDR1 SNHLY, CDR2 FYNNEI. CDR3 size: 16 residues. This chain's CDR3 is CASSVLGTPAKNIQYF. The CDR3 bases are TGTGCCAGCAGTGTATTGGGGACACCAGCCAAAAACATTCAGTACTTC.

The rearrangement links TRBV19 to TRBJ1-2; D is perhaps TRBD1 (5 bases). The germline V gene encodes CDR1 LNHDA and CDR2 SQIVND (reference sequence). The CDR3 length is 15 residues. V gave up 7 bases and J gave up 7 bases, with 22 bases separating them. The CDR3 DNA follows: TGTGCCAGTACGCCTAGGAGGGGACCTATGGGTGGCTACACCTTC. Protein: CASTPRRGPMGGYTF.

The chain joins TRBV10-3 to TRBJ1-4; 7 bases are shared with TRBD1. V lost 6 bases and J lost 3; bases outside the gene matches: 4. Germline CDR1 reads ENHRY; CDR2 reads SYGVKD. The CDR3 is made up of 14 amino acids. CDR3 region: CAIRRQGANEKLFF. The CDR3 coding sequence is TGTGCCATCAGGAGACAGGGTGCTAATGAAAAACTGTTTTTT.

The chain joins TRBV29-1 to TRBJ1-2; D remains unclear. CDR1 SQVTM and CDR2 ANQGSEA come from the germline V gene. Trimming took 4 bases from V and 2 from J, leaving 8 bases between them. The CDR3 runs to 12 residues. The DNA of the CDR3 is TGCAGCGTTGCCGTTTCAAACTATGGCTACACCTTC. It codes for CSVAVSNYGYTF.

The V gene is TRBV6-5, the J gene TRBJ1-2; no clear D. V shed 8 bases and J shed 0 bases, with 16 bases lying between them. Germline-derived CDR1 and CDR2 are MNHEY and SVGAGI. This CDR3 spans 15 amino acids. CDR3 region: CASSGLNVANYGYTF. The CDR3, as DNA: TGTGCCAGCTCGGGCCTCAACGTGGCTAACTATGGCTACACCTTC.

V usage is TRBV29-1 and J usage is TRBJ2-3, with 7 bases fitting TRBD1. Germline trimming cut 6 bases from V and 3 bases from J; bases unmatched to any gene: 15. CDR3 length: 16 amino acids. CDR1 is SQVTM and CDR2 is ANQGSEA in the germline V gene. The CDR3 region has the DNA TGCAGCGTGACGAAAACCAGGGGGACGAGGACAGATACGCAGTATTTT. This gives the protein CSVTKTRGTRTDTQYF.

The rearrangement uses TRBV5-1 and TRBJ1-6, with D possibly being TRBD1 (6 bases). The germline V gene encodes CDR1 SGHRS and CDR2 YFSETQ. This CDR3 comprises 15 residues. V lost 0 bases to trimming and J lost 9 bases, with 13 bases between them. In DNA form, the CDR3 reads TGCGCCAGCAGCTTGGGCACAGGGTGGACTTCACCCCTCCACTTT. Translating gives CASSLGTGWTSPLHF.